One T cell receptor beta chain is described in this entry. Its antigen remains unidentified. Sampling of alopecia areata patients yielded lesional scalp punch biopsies as well as peripheral blood. This sample is part of a study of CD8+ T cells in alopecia areata. For the study at large: Treated patients were given 5 to 10 mg oral tofacitinib twice daily. A 6-month off-drug phase came after tofacitinib, which had lasted 6 to 18 months. Study-wide results and caveats: Especially in alopecia totalis/universalis, lesional scalp showed greater clonality than normal scalp did. Besides other cells, scalp samples also yield sequences of resident alphabeta T cells from normal skin.

The germline V gene has CDR1 MDHEN and CDR2 SYDVKM. V was pared by 5 bases and J by 0 bases, with 8 bases between. The length of the CDR3 is 14 residues. Following extraction, RNA underwent reverse transcription to cDNA, which served as the sequencing template. Produced via immunoSEQ multiplex PCR; TCRdb's table is partial and in-frame only. The repertoire includes 14,000 or so clones, approximately 50% of them detected once, and about a tenth sits in the top ten. The sequencing used skin, collected at week 0. This chain joins TRBV28 and TRBJ1-5; D call uncertain. The clonotype originates from a human donor with alopecia areata. The CDR3 here is CASSHRLSNQPQHF. CDR3 coding DNA: TGTGCCAGCAGTCACAGACTTAGCAATCAGCCCCAGCATTTT.